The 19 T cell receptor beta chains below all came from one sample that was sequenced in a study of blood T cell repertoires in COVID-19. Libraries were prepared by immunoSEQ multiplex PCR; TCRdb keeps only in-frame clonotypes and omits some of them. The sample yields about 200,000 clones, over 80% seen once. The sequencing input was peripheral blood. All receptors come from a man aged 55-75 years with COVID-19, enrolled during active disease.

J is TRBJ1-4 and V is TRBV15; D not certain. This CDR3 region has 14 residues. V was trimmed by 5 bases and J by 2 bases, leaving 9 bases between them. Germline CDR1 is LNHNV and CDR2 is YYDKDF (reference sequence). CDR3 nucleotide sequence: TGTGCCACCAGCTCCGGAGGGACTAATGAAAAACTGTTTTTT. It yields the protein CATSSGGTNEKLFF.

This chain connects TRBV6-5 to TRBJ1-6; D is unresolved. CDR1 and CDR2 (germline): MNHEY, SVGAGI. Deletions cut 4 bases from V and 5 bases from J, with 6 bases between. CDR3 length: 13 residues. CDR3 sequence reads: CASSWRNNSPLHF. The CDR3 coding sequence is TGTGCCAGCAGTTGGAGGAATAATTCACCCCTCCACTTT.

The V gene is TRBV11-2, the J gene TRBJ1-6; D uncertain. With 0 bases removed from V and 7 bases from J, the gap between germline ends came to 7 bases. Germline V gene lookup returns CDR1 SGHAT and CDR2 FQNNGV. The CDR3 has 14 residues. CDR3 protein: CASSLEPGNSPLHF. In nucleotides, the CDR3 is TGTGCCAGCAGCTTAGAGCCGGGAAATTCACCCCTCCACTTT. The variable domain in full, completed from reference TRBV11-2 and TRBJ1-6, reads EAGVAQSPRYKIIEKRQSVAFWCNPISGHATLYWYQQILGQGPKLLIQFQNNGVVDDSQLPKDRFSAERLKGVDSTLKIQPAKLEDSAVYLCASSLEPGNSPLHFGNGTRLTVT.

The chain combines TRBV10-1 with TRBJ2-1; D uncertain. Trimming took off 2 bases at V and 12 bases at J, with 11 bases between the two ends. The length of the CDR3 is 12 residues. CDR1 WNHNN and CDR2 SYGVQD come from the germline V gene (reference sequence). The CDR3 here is CASSEGHSGQFF. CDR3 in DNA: TGCGCCAGCAGTGAGGGGCATTCAGGGCAGTTCTTC.

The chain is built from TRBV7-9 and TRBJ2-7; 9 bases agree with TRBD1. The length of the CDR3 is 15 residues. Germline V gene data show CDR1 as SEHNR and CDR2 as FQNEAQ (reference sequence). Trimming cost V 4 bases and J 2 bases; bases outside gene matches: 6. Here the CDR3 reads CASSSGQGKTYEQYF. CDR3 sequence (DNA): TGTGCCAGCAGCTCCGGACAGGGGAAAACCTACGAGCAGTACTTC.

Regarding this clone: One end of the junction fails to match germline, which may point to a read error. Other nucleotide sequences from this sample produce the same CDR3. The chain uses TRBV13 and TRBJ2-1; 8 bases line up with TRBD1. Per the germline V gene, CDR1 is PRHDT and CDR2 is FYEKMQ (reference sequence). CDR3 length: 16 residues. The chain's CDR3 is CASSLATGTGHHEQFF. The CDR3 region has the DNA TGTGCCAGTAGCTTAGCCACCGGGACAGGACATCATGAGCAGTTCTTC.

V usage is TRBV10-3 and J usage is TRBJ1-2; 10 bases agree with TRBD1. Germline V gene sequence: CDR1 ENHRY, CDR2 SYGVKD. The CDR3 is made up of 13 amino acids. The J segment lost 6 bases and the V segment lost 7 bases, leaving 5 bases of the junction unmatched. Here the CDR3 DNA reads TGTGCCATCACGACAGGGGGCGGGGATGGCTACACCTTC. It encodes CAITTGGGDGYTF.

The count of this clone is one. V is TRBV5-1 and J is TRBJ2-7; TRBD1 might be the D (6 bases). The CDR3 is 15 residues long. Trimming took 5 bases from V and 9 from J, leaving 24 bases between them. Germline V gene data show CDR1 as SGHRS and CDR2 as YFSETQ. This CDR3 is CASRRSTDRPDTQYF. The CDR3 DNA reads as TGCGCCAGCAGAAGATCGACTGACAGGCCAGACACGCAGTACTTC.

CDR3 nucleotides: TGTGCCAGCAGCTTATGGGGGGGAGATACGCAGTATTTT. The encoded protein is CASSLWGGDTQYF. The J gene is TRBJ2-3, the V gene TRBV7-2; 7 bases are a match to TRBD2. The CDR3 is 13 residues long. V was pared by 2 bases and J by 5 bases, with 1 base of the junction left unmatched. In germline, CDR1 is SGHTA, CDR2 FQGNSA. The full variable domain, rest sourced from reference TRBV7-2 and TRBJ2-3, is GAGVSQSPSNKVTEKGKDVELRCDPISGHTALYWYRQSLGQGLEFLIYFQGNSAPDKSGLPSDRFSAERTGGSVSTLTIQRTQQEDSAVYLCASSLWGGDTQYFGPGTRLTVL.

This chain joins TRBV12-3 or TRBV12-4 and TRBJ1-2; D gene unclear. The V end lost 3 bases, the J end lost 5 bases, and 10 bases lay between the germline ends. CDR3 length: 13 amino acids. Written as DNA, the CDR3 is TGTGCCAGCAGTTTGCGGGGTTCTTATGGCTACACCTTC. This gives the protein CASSLRGSYGYTF.

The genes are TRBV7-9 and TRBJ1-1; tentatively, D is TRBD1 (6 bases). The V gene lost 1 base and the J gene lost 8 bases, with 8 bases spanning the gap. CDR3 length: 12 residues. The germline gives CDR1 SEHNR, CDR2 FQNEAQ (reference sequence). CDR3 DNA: TGTGCCAGCAGCTTAGTAAGGGGGGAAGCTTTCTTT. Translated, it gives CASSLVRGEAFF.

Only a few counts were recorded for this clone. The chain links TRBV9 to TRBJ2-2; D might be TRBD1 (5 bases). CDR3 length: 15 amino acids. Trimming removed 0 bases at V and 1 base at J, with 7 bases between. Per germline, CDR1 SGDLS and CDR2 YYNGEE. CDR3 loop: CASSVGTLNTGELFF. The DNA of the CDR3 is TGTGCCAGCAGCGTAGGGACATTGAACACCGGGGAGCTGTTTTTT.

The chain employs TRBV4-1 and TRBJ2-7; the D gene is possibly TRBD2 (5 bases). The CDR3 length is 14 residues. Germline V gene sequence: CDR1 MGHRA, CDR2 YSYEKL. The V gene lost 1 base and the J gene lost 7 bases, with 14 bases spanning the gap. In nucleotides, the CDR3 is TGCGCCAGCAGCCAAGTTTTGGGGTCGGGAGAGCAGTACTTC. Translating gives CASSQVLGSGEQYF.

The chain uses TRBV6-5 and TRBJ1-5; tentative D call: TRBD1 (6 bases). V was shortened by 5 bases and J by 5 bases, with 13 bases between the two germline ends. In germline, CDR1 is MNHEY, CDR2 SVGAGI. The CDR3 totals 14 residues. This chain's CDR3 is CASSPGDPYQPQHF. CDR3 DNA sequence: TGTGCCAGCAGTCCAGGGGATCCCTATCAGCCCCAGCATTTT.

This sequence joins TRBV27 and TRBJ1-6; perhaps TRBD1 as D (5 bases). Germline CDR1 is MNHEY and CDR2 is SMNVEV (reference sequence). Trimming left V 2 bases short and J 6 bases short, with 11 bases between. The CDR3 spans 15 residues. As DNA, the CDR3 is TGTGCCAGCAGTTTAAACAGGATGAGTAATTCACCCCTCCACTTT. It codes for CASSLNRMSNSPLHF.

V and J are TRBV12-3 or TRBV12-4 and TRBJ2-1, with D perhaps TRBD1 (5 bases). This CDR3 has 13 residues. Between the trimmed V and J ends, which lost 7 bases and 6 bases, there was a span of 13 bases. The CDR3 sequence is CASKHKGFNEQFF. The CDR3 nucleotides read TGTGCCAGCAAACATAAGGGGTTCAATGAGCAGTTCTTC.

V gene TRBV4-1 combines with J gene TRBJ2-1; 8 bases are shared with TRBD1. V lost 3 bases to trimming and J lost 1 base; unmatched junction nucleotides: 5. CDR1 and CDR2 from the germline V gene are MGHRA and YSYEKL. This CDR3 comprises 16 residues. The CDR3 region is CASSHDRGRSYNEQFF. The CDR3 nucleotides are TGCGCCAGCAGCCATGACAGGGGAAGGTCCTACAATGAGCAGTTCTTC.

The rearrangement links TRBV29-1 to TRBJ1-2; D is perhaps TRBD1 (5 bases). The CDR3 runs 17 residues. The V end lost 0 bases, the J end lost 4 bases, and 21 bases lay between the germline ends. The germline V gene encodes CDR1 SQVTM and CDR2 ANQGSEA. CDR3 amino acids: CSVEDTGGETPFYGYTF. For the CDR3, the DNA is TGCAGCGTTGAAGATACGGGGGGAGAAACCCCCTTCTATGGCTACACCTTC.

CDR3 in amino acids: CASTVWEKNTEAFF. Here the CDR3 DNA reads TGTGCCAGCACCGTTTGGGAGAAGAACACTGAAGCTTTCTTT. The chain links TRBV2 to TRBJ1-1; no reliable D call. V lost 7 bases and J 1 base, leaving 13 bases between the germline ends. Germline CDR1 is SNHLY and CDR2 is FYNNEI. CDR3 size: 14 residues.